This paragraph covers one T cell receptor (beta chain) sequence. It lacks a known antigen. Base quality data are lacking; no much larger clone is found one base away. TCRbeta CDR3 regions were amplified from genomic DNA using the immunoSEQ Assay, a bias-controlled multiplex PCR. The original pipeline was this. Within the assay, amplification of reference gene primers was used to estimate how many nucleated cells each sample contained. To quantify the absolute abundance of each unique TCRbeta CDR3 rearrangement, sequence reads were collapsed and filtered. For each sample, productive Simpson clonality was calculated as the square root of Simpson's diversity index across productive rearrangements. Entries here come from immuneACCESS through TCRdb and include only in-frame sequences with V and J called. Some clones fail to appear in such tables; in the studies checked, an unresolved V gene covers under half of the shortfall, and the cause of the remainder is unknown. V, J and clone size are those of that table, while D and trimming were read from the DNA. This sample holds roughly 310,000 clones; around 89% were observed only once. Together, the top ten hold roughly 4.1% of the sample.

This entry comes from a study of blood T cell repertoires in COVID-19 (dated by TCRdb to 2018 to 2021). Regarding the complete study: Samples from collaborators originated in the United States, Italy and Spain and spanned both the acute and convalescent phases of COVID-19. The prospective study material was composed of cDNA or gDNA derived from T cells, B-cell-depleted T cells, or PBMCs. Subjects who had been exposed to COVID-19, were actively infected with it, or had recovered from it provided the deeply sampled blood TCRbeta repertoires that made up the dataset. The repertoires were made available in a free public database intended to serve as a resource for research on the immune response to SARS-CoV-2. The samples were drawn from the first 160 participants of the ongoing ImmuneRACE study and from some 1,300 subjects provided by 6 global collaborators. The sample metadata nearly always contained a de-identified subject ID, COVID-19 status, age in years and sex. Where available, HLA class I and class II types were obtained from metadata supplied by the sample provider rather than from assay-based typing. Overall study results and their limits: How much clinical and demographic metadata was included differed by source and by participant, and the metadata was provided uncurated.

The collaborating institutions used their own protocols to collect whole blood in K2EDTA tubes. For TCRbeta analysis, collaborators shipped samples as frozen whole blood, isolated PBMCs, or DNA extracted from either of those sample types. Looking up the germline V gene yields CDR1 LGHNA and CDR2 YNFKEQ. The CDR3 goes from the cysteine to the phenylalanine over 14 residues. This entry keeps only the CDR3 DNA: 42 bases, framed from base 1. The germline ends are 5 bases apart after V is trimmed by 1 base and J by 2 bases. The V gene is TRBV4-2 and the J gene is TRBJ1-4; possibly the D gene is TRBD1, per 5 matching bases. The sample was peripheral blood. The sequence was obtained from a woman aged 45-60 years with active or convalescent COVID-19. CDR3 loop: CASSQGGTNEKLFF. The DNA sequence is as follows: TGTGCCAGCAGCCAAGGGGGCACTAATGAAAAACTGTTTTTT.